The 14 T cell receptor beta chains in this list originate from one sample, sequenced in a study of glioma-infiltrating T cells after dendritic cell vaccination. Measured with immunoSEQ multiplex PCR; TCRdb has only the in-frame clones, and not every one. The sample records fewer than 110,000 clones, 81% being singletons. Sequences were derived from blood, sampled before dendritic cell vaccination. The source of these receptors is a human donor with glioblastoma.

The chain recombines TRBV27 with TRBJ1-1; 11 bases align to TRBD1. This CDR3 region has 14 residues. Germline V gene sequence: CDR1 MNHEY, CDR2 SMNVEV (reference sequence). Unmatched junction bases numbered 7, after V lost 5 bases and J lost 8 bases. The CDR3 here is CASSLGQGAREAFF. In nucleotides, the CDR3 is TGTGCCAGCAGTCTAGGACAGGGGGCGCGGGAAGCTTTCTTT.

The CDR3 loop is CASSESVLAQNEQFF. The CDR3 nucleotides are TGTGCCAGCAGTGAATCCGTACTAGCGCAGAATGAGCAGTTCTTC. The chain uses TRBV6-1 and TRBJ2-1; TRBD2 agrees at 7 bases. This CDR3 has 15 residues. Germline V gene data show CDR1 as MNHNS and CDR2 as SASEGT. With V trimmed by 2 bases and J by 7 bases, 8 bases remained unmatched.

This clone was counted a few times. The chain joins TRBV2 to TRBJ2-7; 9 positions agree with TRBD1. In germline, CDR1 is SNHLY, CDR2 FYNNEI. This CDR3 comprises 13 residues. J lost 3 bases, V lost 4 bases, and 1 base had no gene match. In DNA form, the CDR3 reads TGTGCCAGCAGTGCGGACAGGGGCTACGAGCAGTACTTC. Its translation: CASSADRGYEQYF. Drawing the rest from reference TRBV2 and TRBJ2-7, the complete variable domain is EPEVTQTPSHQVTQMGQEVILRCVPISNHLYFYWYRQILGQKVEFLVSFYNNEISEKSEIFDDQFSVERPDGSNFTLKIRSTKLEDSAMYFCASSADRGYEQYFGPGTRLTVT.

V usage is TRBV6-6 and J usage is TRBJ1-2, with D unclear. The V end was cut by 6 bases, the J end by 7 bases, with 18 bases between. Germline CDR1 MNHNY, CDR2 SVGAGI (reference sequence). The CDR3 spans 14 residues. The CDR3, as DNA: TGTGCCAGCAGAAATGGCCAGGCAGTCTCTGGCTACACCTTC. This translates into CASRNGQAVSGYTF.

The genes are TRBV19 and TRBJ2-7; tentative D call: TRBD1 (6 bases). The CDR3 spans 15 residues. The germline V gene has CDR1 LNHDA and CDR2 SQIVND (reference sequence). Trimming pared 2 bases from V and 5 bases from J, leaving 16 bases between. The CDR3 reads CASSIRSAGEDEQYF. For the CDR3, the DNA is TGTGCCAGTAGTATACGCTCGGCAGGGGAAGACGAGCAGTACTTC.

V gene TRBV5-1 combines with J gene TRBJ2-3, with D perhaps TRBD2 (6 bases). This CDR3 has 14 residues. V was trimmed by 2 bases and J by 5 bases, leaving 12 bases between them. Germline V gene data show CDR1 as SGHRS and CDR2 as YFSETQ. The DNA for the CDR3 is TGCGCCAGCAGCTTTATTGAGGGACTAGATACGCAGTATTTT. It specifies CASSFIEGLDTQYF.

The chain's CDR3 is CASSPQESWTGVGTDTQYF. CDR3 DNA sequence: TGTGCCAGCTCACCACAGGAATCCTGGACAGGGGTAGGAACAGATACGCAGTATTTT. The chain links TRBV18 to TRBJ2-3, with 9 bases aligning to TRBD1. CDR3 length equals 19 residues. The trim removed 1 base at V and 3 bases at J, leaving 14 bases unmatched. From germline, CDR1 is KGHSH and CDR2 LQKENI.

The chain links TRBV11-2 to TRBJ1-1, with 8 bases matching TRBD1. V lost 5 bases, J lost 4 bases, and 21 bases stayed unmatched. Germline assignment: CDR1 SGHAT and CDR2 FQNNGV. The CDR3 length is 19 residues. The CDR3, as DNA: TGTGCCAGCAGCCCACAGGGGGGCGCGATCCCCAAACGTGGCACTGAAGCTTTCTTT. Its protein product is CASSPQGGAIPKRGTEAFF.

A few counts support this clone. V is TRBV6-6 and J is TRBJ1-3; tentatively, D is TRBD1 (5 bases). Germline values: CDR1 MNHNY, CDR2 SVGAGI (reference sequence). The CDR3 covers 12 residues. Trimming shortened V by 5 bases and J by 4 bases, and 6 bases separated the two germline ends. The DNA for the CDR3 is TGTGCCAGCAGTCGACAGGGAAACACCATATATTTT. Encoded protein: CASSRQGNTIYF.

This clone was observed a single time. The chain employs TRBV11-3 and TRBJ1-4; 7 nucleotides agree with TRBD1. V gave up 6 bases and J gave up 7 bases; unmatched junction bases: 11. Per germline, CDR1 SGHNT and CDR2 YENEEA. The CDR3 consists of 15 residues. The CDR3 DNA follows: TGTGCCAGCAGAGGGCCGGGACAGAGTCCTGAAAAACTGTTTTTT. Translated: CASRGPGQSPEKLFF.

The CDR3 loop is CAWTSDTTELSQYF. In DNA form, the CDR3 reads TGTGCCTGGACCTCGGACACCACCGAGTTGTCCCAGTACTTC. The chain couples TRBV30 to TRBJ2-5; D possibly corresponds to TRBD1 (5 bases). Trimming took 4 bases from V and 9 from J, leaving 21 bases between them. The length of the CDR3 is 14 residues. CDR1 GTSNPN and CDR2 SVGIG come from the germline V gene (reference sequence).

The V and J genes are TRBV30 and TRBJ2-5; TRBD2 aligns across 7 bases. The CDR3 is 12 amino acids. Germline CDR1 is GTSNPN and CDR2 is SVGIG (reference sequence). V dropped 2 bases and J dropped 6; count of bases not matched to a gene: 3. DNA of the CDR3: TGTGCCTGGAGTCCGGGGGGACAGACCCAGTACTTC. Translating gives CAWSPGGQTQYF.

The CDR3 region has the DNA TGTGCCAGCAGCAGCGGCGGGGTCTATGGCTACACCTTC. It specifies CASSSGGVYGYTF. The chain recombines TRBV7-9 with TRBJ1-2; D uncertain. Germline assignment: CDR1 SEHNR and CDR2 FQNEAQ (reference sequence). The CDR3 length is 13 residues. The V end was cut by 5 bases, the J end by 4 bases, with 11 bases between.

The V call is TRBV27, the J call TRBJ2-7; 7 bases are shared with TRBD1. V dropped 5 bases and J dropped 3; count of bases not matched to a gene: 7. CDR1 MNHEY and CDR2 SMNVEV come from the germline V gene (reference sequence). The CDR3 spans 14 residues. This CDR3 reads CASSTRGKLYEQYF. CDR3 nucleotides: TGTGCCAGCAGTACCAGGGGGAAACTCTACGAGCAGTACTTC.